This TCR beta chain was sequenced in a study of T-cell reconstitution after alpha-beta-depleted transplantation in children. TCRbeta library construction was performed incorporating unique molecular identifiers. TCRdb used MiXCR to reprocess the PCR reads, holding one entry per CDR3 protein. The sample contains roughly 610,000 distinct CDR3 sequences, 10% to 13% of which appear only once. CDR1 and CDR2 from the germline V gene are SGHTA and FQGNSA. The CDR3 is 15 amino acids. V was pared by 5 bases and J by 1 base, with 12 bases between. Sequencing was performed on PBMCs from the stem cell graft donor, taken from the stem cell graft. The TCR originated in a human donor who donated a stem cell graft to a child with acute myeloid leukemia. V usage is TRBV7-2 and J usage is TRBJ1-5, with D unclear. The CDR3: CASSPQLMSNQPQHF. Here the CDR3 DNA reads TGTGCCAGCAGCCCGCAGCTAATGAGCAATCAGCCCCAGCATTTT.